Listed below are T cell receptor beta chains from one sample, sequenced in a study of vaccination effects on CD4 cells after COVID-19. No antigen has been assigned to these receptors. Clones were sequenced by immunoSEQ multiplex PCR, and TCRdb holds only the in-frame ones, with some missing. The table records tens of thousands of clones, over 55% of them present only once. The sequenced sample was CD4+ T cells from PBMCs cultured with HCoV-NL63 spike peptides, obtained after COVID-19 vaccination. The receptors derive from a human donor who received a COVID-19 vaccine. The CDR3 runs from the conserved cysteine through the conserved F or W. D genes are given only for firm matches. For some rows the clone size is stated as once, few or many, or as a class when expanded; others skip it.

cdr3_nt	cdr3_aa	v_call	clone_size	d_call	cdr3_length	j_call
TGTGCCAGCAGCTTGTTTGGAGGACTAGTTATGGGTCCAGATACGCAGTATTTT	CASSLFGGLVMGPDTQYF	TRBV5-6	medium-sized	TRBD2	18	TRBJ2-3
TGTGCCAGTAGTATAGCTCGGGACAGGACATATCAGCCCCAGCATTTT	CASSIARDRTYQPQHF	TRBV19	once	TRBD1	16	TRBJ1-5
TGTGCCAGCAGTGAATCGGGCAGGGTGAAGGAAGCTTTCTTT	CASSESGRVKEAFF	TRBV25-1	few	NA	14	TRBJ1-1
TGTGCCAGCAGCGTCACCCTTGATGGGAGCTCTGGAAACACCATATATTTT	CASSVTLDGSSGNTIYF	TRBV9	NA	NA	17	TRBJ1-3
TGTGCTAGTGGTTTACGGTCAAGGGGGCTACTCCTTTCTGGAAACACCATATATTTT	CASGLRSRGLLLSGNTIYF	TRBV12-5	NA	TRBD1	19	TRBJ1-3
TGTGCCAGTAGTCGTCAGGAGGGGTACTACGAGCAGTACTTC	CASSRQEGYYEQYF	TRBV19	NA	NA	14	TRBJ2-7
TGTGCCAGCAGAAAAGACAGCTCCACTGAAGCTTTCTTT	CASRKDSSTEAFF	TRBV6-5	NA	NA	13	TRBJ1-1
TGTGCCAGCAGCTTAACCCGGGGTTCCTACAATGAGCAGTTCTTC	CASSLTRGSYNEQFF	TRBV11-3	NA	NA	15	TRBJ2-1
TGTGCCTGGAGTCCAAACTCTGGAAACACCATATATTTT	CAWSPNSGNTIYF	TRBV30	NA	NA	13	TRBJ1-3
TGTGCCAGCTCGCCGGGACTAGCGGAACACGGAGGGGATGAGCAGTTCTTC	CASSPGLAEHGGDEQFF	TRBV18	NA	TRBD2	17	TRBJ2-1
TGTGCCAGCTCCAATTCGGCACTAGCGGGAGTGATTGAGCAGTTCTTC	CASSNSALAGVIEQFF	TRBV18	NA	TRBD2	16	TRBJ2-1
TGTGCCAGTAGTTCCGGGACAGGGAGCTCCTACGAGCAGTACTTC	CASSSGTGSSYEQYF	TRBV19	NA	TRBD1	15	TRBJ2-7
TGTGCCAGCAGCCCCAGGGGGCGGGAGAGGACCGGGGAGCTGTTTTTT	CASSPRGRERTGELFF	TRBV27	NA	NA	16	TRBJ2-2
TGTGCCAGCAGCGTAGCGAGTCGAGAAGCTTTCTTT	CASSVASREAFF	TRBV9	few	NA	12	TRBJ1-1
TGTGCCAGCAGCTGGGGGACCACCCCGCAAGAGACCCAGTACTTC	CASSWGTTPQETQYF	TRBV9	NA	NA	15	TRBJ2-5
TGTGCCAGCAACCAAGGGGGGTCCAATTCACCCCTCCACTTT	CASNQGGSNSPLHF	TRBV2	NA	NA	14	TRBJ1-6